This T cell receptor beta chain was captured in a study of graft-versus-host responses after intestinal transplantation. Findings and caveats of the study: Investigators detected GvH clones in recipient marrow, with some emerging earlier in ileum or blood. Allografts of one patient group, those with graft-donor T cell macrochimerism, had high graft-versus-host to host-versus-graft clonal ratios. Early post-transplant HvG declines tracked with peak circulating GvH clone levels.

The data were produced by immunoSEQ multiplex PCR, yet TCRdb's version contains in-frame clones alone and is incomplete. The table includes 95,000 or so clones, 75% to 95% detected once. With respect to this clone: What it binds is not known.

The source was PBMCs, collected roughly 410 days after intestinal transplant. The sequence came from a human patient who received an intestinal transplant, so some T cells may come from the graft donor.

CDR3 loop: CASSLRLEETQYF. The CDR3 DNA reads TGTGCCAGCAGCTTAAGGCTAGAAGAGACCCAGTACTTC. V and J are TRBV11-2 and TRBJ2-5; D remains unclear. V was cut by 2 bases and J by 3 bases, with 7 bases left in between. Germline lookup yields CDR1 SGHAT and CDR2 FQNNGV. CDR3 length: 13 amino acids.